The T cell receptor beta chain under discussion was sequenced for a study of T cells in Graves' hyperthyroidism and ophthalmopathy. About the study: Upon initial diagnosis and before any treatment, peripheral blood was collected.

Researchers amplified the TCR beta CDR3 regions from RNA transcripts. During a first-round RT-PCR of the TCR CDR3, the HTBI primer set was used. TCRdb recomputed calls from the multiplex PCR reads with MiXCR, one row per CDR3 protein. Among a few hundred thousand distinct CDR3 sequences listed, approximately 14% were seen once. Turning to this clonotype: Its antigen is still unknown.

Study-level findings and limits: For ophthalmopathy, model prediction preceded onset by a median roughly 6.5 months.

The source is a woman aged 18-35 years with Graves' hyperthyroidism that later progressed to Graves' ophthalmopathy. What was sequenced was blood.

This CDR3 is CAWSVRLNTEAFF. In DNA form, the CDR3 reads TGTGCCTGGAGTGTACGACTGAACACTGAAGCTTTCTTT. The chain employs TRBV30 and TRBJ1-1; D call uncertain. V lost 0 bases, J lost 0 bases, and 5 bases lay in between. The CDR3 totals 13 residues. Germline CDR1 and CDR2: GTSNPN and SVGIG (reference sequence).